One and the same sample provided the 13 T cell receptor beta chains below, sequenced in a study of vaccination and CD4 T cells after COVID-19. Regarding time point: late sampling 161 to 241 days after vaccination in a few convalescent patients. TCRdb called the PCR reads again in MiXCR, with one record for every CDR3 protein. Of tens of thousands of distinct CDR3 sequences listed, 45% to 50% were seen once; the top ten hold about 5.8%. The sample in question was CD4+ T cells from blood, obtained about 7 months after SARS-CoV-2 vaccination. These TCRs come from a human donor who had recovered from COVID-19.

This clonotype has only a few counts. The chain uses TRBV7-9 and TRBJ2-5, with D perhaps matching TRBD2 (5 bases). CDR1 and CDR2 from the germline V gene are SEHNR and FQNEAQ (reference sequence). The CDR3 is 13 residues long. V shed 3 bases and J shed 5 bases, with 10 bases lying between them. CDR3 region: CASSFEGWETQYF. DNA of the CDR3: TGTGCCAGCAGCTTTGAGGGATGGGAGACCCAGTACTTC.

V usage is TRBV7-9 and J usage is TRBJ2-7; 7 bases align to TRBD1. Trimming removed 2 bases from V and 3 bases from J; junction bases left unmatched: 19. CDR1 and CDR2 from the germline V gene are SEHNR and FQNEAQ (reference sequence). The CDR3 loop spans 19 amino acids. CDR3 sequence reads: CASSLSVRIGGVECYEQYF. The CDR3 DNA sequence: TGTGCCAGCAGCTTATCGGTGCGGATAGGGGGCGTTGAGTGCTACGAGCAGTACTTC.

This clonotype was recorded a few times. The V call is TRBV7-8, the J call TRBJ1-1, with D unresolved. Germline V CDR1 and CDR2: SGHVS, FQNEAQ. The CDR3 has 15 amino acids. The V gene lost 5 bases and the J gene lost 1 base, with 14 bases spanning the gap. The CDR3 reads CASSPRTDGNTEAFF. CDR3 bases: TGTGCCAGCAGCCCCAGGACGGATGGGAACACTGAAGCTTTCTTT.

The rearrangement links TRBV30 to TRBJ1-6, with 8 bases identical to TRBD1. This CDR3 spans 14 amino acids. CDR1 GTSNPN and CDR2 SVGIG come from the germline V gene (reference sequence). Trimming took 2 bases from V and 5 from J; bases not matched to a gene: 2. In nucleotides, the CDR3 is TGTGCCTGGAGTAGGGGACAGGATAATTCACCCCTCCACTTT. This gives the protein CAWSRGQDNSPLHF.

This chain joins TRBV7-2 and TRBJ2-7; D call uncertain. The CDR3 spans 13 residues. Trimming cost V 5 bases and J 3 bases, with 11 bases left between them. From germline, CDR1 is SGHTA and CDR2 FQGNSA. Written as DNA, the CDR3 is TGTGCCAGCAGCCAGCAGGTGAACTACGAGCAGTACTTC. Its translation: CASSQQVNYEQYF.

Notes on this clonotype: A junction end diverges from the germline sequence, so it may reflect a read error. The chain couples TRBV10-3 to TRBJ1-6, with D tentatively TRBD1 (5 bases). CDR1 ENHRY and CDR2 SYGVKD come from the germline V gene. CDR3 length equals 13 residues. CDR3 residues: CAISESQGSPPHF. CDR3 nucleotides: TGTGCCATCAGTGAGTCGCAGGGCTCACCCCCCCACTTT.

The V gene is TRBV7-9, the J gene TRBJ1-2; D not resolved. Between the trimmed V and J ends, which lost 5 bases and 0 bases, there was a span of 7 bases. Per germline, CDR1 SEHNR and CDR2 FQNEAQ (reference sequence). The CDR3 runs to 13 residues. CDR3 DNA sequence: TGTGCCAGCAGCAAACAAACTAACTATGGCTACACCTTC. It yields the protein CASSKQTNYGYTF.

This clonotype was recorded a few times. This rearrangement joins TRBV23-1 to TRBJ2-7, with D unclear. TRBV23-1 is given ORF status, its function remaining uncertain. V lost 3 bases and J lost 0, with 3 bases in between. The CDR3 length is 12 residues. In DNA, the CDR3 is TGCGCCAGCAGTCACGTCTCCTACGAGCAGTACTTC. It codes for CASSHVSYEQYF.

This chain links TRBV4-1 with TRBJ2-7; 7 bases align to TRBD2. V was clipped by 0 bases and J by 4 bases; unmatched bases: 6. The CDR3 has 15 amino acids. Per the germline V gene, CDR1 is MGHRA and CDR2 is YSYEKL. DNA for the CDR3: TGCGCCAGCAGCCAAGATGGTAATAGCGGGTACGAGCAGTACTTC. Residues: CASSQDGNSGYEQYF.

This clonotype was detected only a few times. V usage is TRBV7-3 and J usage is TRBJ2-1; TRBD2 matches at 9 bases. CDR3 size: 15 residues. Trimming removed 4 bases from V and 7 bases from J; junction bases left unmatched: 8. Germline CDR1 is SGHTA and CDR2 is FQGTGA. The CDR3 loop reads CASSSAGLAGNEQFF. For the CDR3, the DNA is TGTGCCAGCAGCTCCGCAGGGCTAGCGGGGAATGAGCAGTTCTTC.

V gene TRBV20-1 combines with J gene TRBJ1-1; D may be TRBD1 (5 bases). Germline lookup yields CDR1 DFQATT and CDR2 SNEGSKA (reference sequence). V lost 3 bases to trimming and J lost 6 bases, with 17 bases between them. The CDR3 loop spans 14 amino acids. This CDR3 reads CSARQAGPTAEAFF. CDR3 sequence (DNA): TGCAGTGCTAGGCAAGCGGGACCGACTGCTGAAGCTTTCTTT.

The genes are TRBV28 and TRBJ2-5, with D unresolved. CDR3 length: 15 residues. Looked up from germline, CDR1 is MDHEN and CDR2 is SYDVKM. The germline V and J ends were trimmed by 3 bases and 7 bases, with 18 bases remaining between them. CDR3 DNA: TGTGCCAGCAGTTTTGAAGGGTTAACCCTAGGGACCCAGTACTTC. It is translated as CASSFEGLTLGTQYF.

The chain is built from TRBV27 and TRBJ2-1, with D possibly matching TRBD2 (7 bases). CDR3 length: 16 residues. V lost 6 bases and J lost 4, with 19 bases in between. CDR1 is MNHEY and CDR2 is SMNVEV in the germline V gene (reference sequence). Here the CDR3 DNA reads TGTGCCAGCAGGAGCAAGGGGGGGGACATATACAATGAGCAGTTCTTC. Protein product: CASRSKGGDIYNEQFF.